This TCR beta chain was identified during a study of EBV T-cell therapy then PD-1 blockade in nasopharyngeal carcinoma (dated by TCRdb to 2020 to 2023). The CDR1 and CDR2 encoded by the germline V gene (reference sequence) are LNHDA and SQIVND. Taken from cysteine to phenylalanine, the CDR3 has 15 residues. CDR3 DNA only is kept here, 45 bases in frame from base 1. V is shortened by 3 bases, J by 4 bases, and the region joining them spans 15 bases. The label giving this sample's treatment or condition can be read as: AdE1-LMPpoly-expanded autologous EBV-specific T-cell therapy followed by anti-PD-1 nivolumab. To note about this clone: Its binding antigen is unknown. No base qualities exist here, and no much larger clone lies one base off it.

Genomic DNA was extracted from sorted cells using the Qiagen DNeasy Kit. TCR beta chain deep sequencing was performed on the immunoSEQ platform. As for the authors' bioinformatics: Repertoire data analysis was performed with the immunoSEQ Analyzer software. TCRdb took this table from immuneACCESS and kept in-frame rearrangements with V and J called. Such tables lack part of the clones; where checked against another copy, unresolved V genes explain under half of the gap, and the rest is unexplained. V, J and clone size derive from that table, while D and trimming were established from the DNA sequence. A total of about 22,000 clones appear in this sample, 82% of them only once. Roughly a quarter of the sample comes from the top ten.

Sequences were derived from CD8+ T cells from blood, sampled at day -245 from a patient whose treatment included autologous EBV-specific T cells and nivolumab. Recombination joined TRBV19 with TRBJ1-2; a tentative D call is TRBD1 (5 bases match). The origin of this receptor is a man aged 35 to 55 with nasopharyngeal carcinoma. The sequenced DNA is TGTGCCAGTAGTATTCAACCAGGGAGAGTCTATGGCTACACCTTC. Its translation is CASSIQPGRVYGYTF. The entire variable domain, with the stretches around the CDR3 drawn from the reference TRBV19 and TRBJ1-2 proteins, is DGGITQSPKYLFRKEGQNVTLSCEQNLNHDAMYWYRQDPGQGLRLIYYSQIVNDFQKGDIAEGYSVSREKKESFPLTVTSAQKNPTAFYLCASSIQPGRVYGYTFGSGTRLTVV.